This TCR beta chain was recorded in a study of blood T cell repertoires in COVID-19 (dated by TCRdb to between 2020 and 2021). Background on the whole study: Samples from collaborators originated in the United States, Italy and Spain and spanned both the acute and convalescent phases of COVID-19. A de-identified subject ID, COVID-19 status, age in years and sex were almost always included in the sample metadata. The dataset comprised deeply sampled blood TCRbeta repertoires from subjects exposed to, actively infected with, or recovered from COVID-19. The prospective study material was composed of cDNA or gDNA derived from T cells, B-cell-depleted T cells, or PBMCs. A freely available public database, intended as a resource for researchers studying the immune response to SARS-CoV-2, is where the repertoires were released. Where available, HLA class I and class II types were obtained from metadata supplied by the sample provider rather than from assay-based typing. The samples were drawn from the first 160 participants of the ongoing ImmuneRACE study and from under 1,500 subjects provided by 6 global collaborators. The full study reports these points: How much clinical and demographic metadata was included differed by source and by participant, and the metadata was provided uncurated.

The immunoSEQ Assay, a bias-controlled multiplex PCR, was used to amplify TCRbeta CDR3 regions from genomic DNA. Per the source publication's procedure: Nucleated cell counts per sample were estimated from amplification of reference gene primers within the assay. Sequence reads were collapsed and filtered to measure the absolute abundance of every unique TCRbeta CDR3 rearrangement. For each sample, productive Simpson clonality was calculated as the square root of Simpson's diversity index over productive rearrangements. What TCRdb holds here is the immuneACCESS table cut down to in-frame rearrangements. Part of the clones is not present; checked against another copy, under half of the missing clones reflect an unresolved V gene, and the others are unexplained. V and J calls and clone size are given by that table; D and trimming were obtained from the DNA. Present in this sample are 75,000 to 100,000 clones, more than 75% of which were seen just once. Around 7.2% of the sample is in the top ten clones.

The collaborating institutions used their own protocols to collect whole blood in K2EDTA tubes. For TCRbeta analysis, collaborators shipped samples in one of three forms: frozen whole blood, isolated PBMCs, or DNA extracted from either of those sample types. This clone occurred once. No cognate antigen has been identified for it. The record has no base qualities; no much larger clone is one base away. A distance of 8 bases separates the germline ends of V and J, which lose 0 bases and 5 bases respectively. Looking up the germline V gene (reference sequence) yields CDR1 LNHDA and CDR2 SQIVND. The CDR3 covers 14 residues, taking in both the cysteine and the phenylalanine. Of the read, only the CDR3 DNA is kept; its 42 bases are in frame from base 1.

The receptor chain draws on TRBV19 and TRBJ1-5; the D gene is not confidently resolved. The sequencing sample was made of peripheral blood. The clonotype originates from a middle-aged man with active or convalescent COVID-19. In nucleotide form, the sequence is TGTGCCAGTAGTATAGATCGAGGGCATCAGCCCCAGCATTTT. Translation gives CASSIDRGHQPQHF. Full variable domain (CDR3 extended with the reference TRBV19 and TRBJ1-5 proteins): DGGITQSPKYLFRKEGQNVTLSCEQNLNHDAMYWYRQDPGQGLRLIYYSQIVNDFQKGDIAEGYSVSREKKESFPLTVTSAQKNPTAFYLCASSIDRGHQPQHFGDGTRLSIL.